This TCR beta chain was sequenced during a study of cytomegalovirus exposure and HLA in healthy donors. Study-wide points: The authors later found HLA-associated TCR beta chains more clonally expanded than equally common others.

This clone has more than one count but fewer than ten. What it recognizes is unknown. The primer mix had 60 Vbeta and 13 Jbeta primers. The protocol was immunoSEQ multiplex PCR, while the TCRdb copy is restricted to in-frame clones and leaves out a portion. Altogether 75,000 or so clones are present, over 50% being singletons, with the ten largest covering roughly a fifth. Germline V gene lookup returns CDR1 SQVTM and CDR2 ANQGSEA. The CDR3 length is 14 residues. Trimming removed 7 bases from V and 6 bases from J; junction bases left unmatched: 10. The sample taken for sequencing was PBMCs. The sequence was obtained from a man aged 35-49 years in good health and CMV-seropositive. The chain couples TRBV29-1 to TRBJ2-2, with 8 bases matching TRBD2. The CDR3 loop is CSAQPGGASGELFF. The CDR3 nucleotides read TGCAGCGCCCAACCCGGGGGGGCCTCCGGGGAGCTGTTTTTT.